What follows are 10 T cell receptor beta chains derived from one specimen sequenced in a study of neurological immune-mediated disorders. TCRdb analysed the 5' RACE reads with MiXCR anew, one entry per CDR3 protein. Of about 50,000 distinct CDR3 sequences listed, over 9% were seen once; the top ten hold roughly 5.3%. The sequenced sample consisted of PBMCs. Source of these receptors: a man aged 70 or older with HTLV-1-associated myelopathy (HAM/TSP).

This clonotype has a count of ten or more. The chain employs TRBV5-1 and TRBJ1-4; D is unresolved. Germline CDR1 is SGHRS and CDR2 is YFSETQ. Trimming left V 7 bases short and J 0 bases short, with 16 bases between. This CDR3 comprises 16 residues. CDR3 loop: CASRRLGDSTNEKLFF. In nucleotides, the CDR3 is TGCGCCAGCCGCCGTTTGGGTGACTCAACTAATGAAAAACTGTTTTTT.

The sample holds many counts of this clonotype. The gene calls are TRBV18 and TRBJ2-6; D is unclear. There are 15 residues in the CDR3. V lost 5 bases and J lost 2, with 10 bases in between. Per germline, CDR1 KGHSH and CDR2 LQKENI. CDR3 loop: CASSVDPPGANVLTF. In DNA form, the CDR3 reads TGTGCCAGCTCAGTAGATCCTCCTGGGGCCAACGTCCTGACTTTC.

This clonotype was found many times. This rearrangement joins TRBV6-1 to TRBJ2-3; 8 bases map to TRBD2. V shed 6 bases and J 1 base; nucleotides not matched to a gene: 12. CDR1 MNHNS and CDR2 SASEGT come from the germline V gene. The CDR3 has 17 amino acids. The chain's CDR3 is CASSRTLGSGGTDTQYF. CDR3 nucleotide sequence: TGTGCCAGCAGCCGAACGCTAGGTAGCGGGGGCACAGATACGCAGTATTTT.

The CDR3 region has the DNA TGTGCCAGCAGGGACCGACAGGCGGGGTCCTACGAGCAGTACTTC. Translation: CASRDRQAGSYEQYF. The chain uses TRBV27 and TRBJ2-7; D possibly uses TRBD1 or TRBD2 (6 bases each). Germline-derived CDR1 and CDR2 are MNHEY and SMNVEV (reference sequence). Trimming stripped 6 bases from V and 1 base from J, with 16 bases between. The length of the CDR3 is 15 residues.

This clonotype was counted between two and nine times. The chain links TRBV4-2 to TRBJ2-5; 7 positions match TRBD2. Germline CDR1 and CDR2: LGHNA and YNFKEQ. Losses at the gene ends were 0 bases for V and 4 bases for J; bases not matched to a gene: 11. CDR3 length: 17 residues. The CDR3: CASSQEPLGREPETQYF. The DNA of the CDR3 is TGTGCCAGCAGCCAAGAACCCCTAGGGCGGGAGCCAGAGACCCAGTACTTC.

This sequence joins TRBV5-6 and TRBJ1-1, with a tentative D call TRBD1 (5 bases). The CDR3 is 16 residues long. V was shortened by 5 bases and J by 4 bases, with 21 bases between the two germline ends. Germline V lookup: CDR1 SGHDT, CDR2 YYEEEE. This chain's CDR3 is CASRGTITRRSTEAFF. The CDR3 nucleotides are TGTGCCAGCAGAGGGACGATCACCCGGAGGAGCACTGAAGCTTTCTTT. The complete variable domain, with remaining parts taken from reference TRBV5-6 and TRBJ1-1, reads DAGVTQSPTHLIKTRGQQVTLRCSPKSGHDTVSWYQQALGQGPQFIFQYYEEEERQRGNFPDRFSGHQFPNYSSELNVNALLLGDSALYLCASRGTITRRSTEAFFGQGTRLTVV.

This clonotype was detected ten times or more. The genes are TRBV5-1 and TRBJ2-3; a possible D gene is TRBD1 (5 bases). CDR1 and CDR2 (germline): SGHRS, YFSETQ. This CDR3 is 16 amino acids long. With 5 bases removed from V and 2 bases from J, the gap between germline ends came to 18 bases. For the CDR3, the DNA is TGCGCCAGCAGACAAGACCTAAGGGGTAACACAGATACGCAGTATTTT. Its protein product is CASRQDLRGNTDTQYF.

This clonotype has a count of ten or more. This chain uses TRBV7-9 with TRBJ2-1; 7 bases fit TRBD2. With 7 bases clipped from V and 5 bases from J, the junction kept 14 bases outside the gene matches. The CDR3 is 16 residues long. CDR1 SEHNR and CDR2 FQNEAQ come from the germline V gene (reference sequence). In DNA, the CDR3 is TGTGCCAGCACCCCCCGACGGCAGCGGGGAGACAATGAGCAGTTCTTC. It encodes CASTPRRQRGDNEQFF.

The table lists this clonotype with many counts. The V and J genes are TRBV20-1 and TRBJ2-5; D is unclear. V shed 6 bases and J shed 5 bases, with 7 bases lying between them. Per the germline V gene, CDR1 is DFQATT and CDR2 is SNEGSKA (reference sequence). This CDR3 is built from 10 residues. The CDR3 sequence: CSAALETQYF. DNA for the CDR3: TGCAGTGCCGCCCTGGAGACCCAGTACTTC.

Many counts were recorded for this clonotype. The chain joins TRBV4-3 to TRBJ2-3; D gene uncertain. Trimming shortened V by 0 bases and J by 3 bases, and 13 bases separated the two germline ends. The CDR3 covers 16 residues. CDR1 and CDR2 (germline): LGHNA, YSLEER. CDR3 nucleotides: TGCGCCAGCAGCCAAGATCTCAGTTTATTAACAGATACGCAGTATTTT. It codes for CASSQDLSLLTDTQYF.